This T cell receptor (beta chain) was profiled in a study of blood T cell repertoires in COVID-19. Study-level information: Sample material is recorded as cDNA or gDNA derived from T cells, B-cell-depleted T cells, or PBMCs.

The V gene's germline CDR1 is MDHEN and CDR2 SYDVKM. The CDR3 loop spans 14 amino acids. V was clipped by 3 bases and J by 0 bases, with 6 bases between them. In terms of age and location, participants ranged from roughly 18 to 90 years and lived in about 25 US areas. Sequencing used immunoSEQ multiplex PCR; TCRdb keeps in-frame clones, though not all of them. The table has some 330,000 clones, 80% to 90% seen once; the top ten hold 1.5% to 2%. The sequence derives from a man aged 35 to 55 in a cohort exposed to, infected with or recovered from COVID-19 (not recorded which). The V call is TRBV28, the J call TRBJ1-5; D unresolved. Sequences were obtained from PBMCs or T cells enriched from blood (not recorded which). CDR3 region: CASSFQISNQPQHF. CDR3 bases: TGTGCCAGCAGTTTCCAGATTAGCAATCAGCCCCAGCATTTT. The variable domain in full, completed from reference TRBV28 and TRBJ1-5, reads DVKVTQSSRYLVKRTGEKVFLECVQDMDHENMFWYRQDPGLGLRLIYFSYDVKMKEKGDIPEGYSVSREKKERFSLILESASTNQTSMYLCASSFQISNQPQHFGDGTRLSIL.